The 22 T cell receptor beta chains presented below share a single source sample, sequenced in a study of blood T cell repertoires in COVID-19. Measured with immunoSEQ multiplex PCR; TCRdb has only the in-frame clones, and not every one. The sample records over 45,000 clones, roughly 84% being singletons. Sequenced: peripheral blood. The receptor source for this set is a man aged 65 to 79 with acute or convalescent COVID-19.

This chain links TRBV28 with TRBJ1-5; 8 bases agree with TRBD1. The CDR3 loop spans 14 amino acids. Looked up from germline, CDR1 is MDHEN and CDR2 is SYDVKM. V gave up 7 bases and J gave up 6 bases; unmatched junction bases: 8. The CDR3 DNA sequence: TGTGCCAGCACACTGAACAGGGGGGTTCAGCCCCAGCATTTT. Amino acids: CASTLNRGVQPQHF. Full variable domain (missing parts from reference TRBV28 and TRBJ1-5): DVKVTQSSRYLVKRTGEKVFLECVQDMDHENMFWYRQDPGLGLRLIYFSYDVKMKEKGDIPEGYSVSREKKERFSLILESASTNQTSMYLCASTLNRGVQPQHFGDGTRLSIL.

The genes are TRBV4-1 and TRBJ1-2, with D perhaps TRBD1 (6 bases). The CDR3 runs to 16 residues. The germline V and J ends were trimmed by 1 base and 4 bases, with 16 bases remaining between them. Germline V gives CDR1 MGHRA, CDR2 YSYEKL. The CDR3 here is CASSQGAAGAIYGYTF. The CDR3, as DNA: TGCGCCAGCAGCCAAGGCGCGGCAGGGGCGATCTATGGCTACACCTTC.

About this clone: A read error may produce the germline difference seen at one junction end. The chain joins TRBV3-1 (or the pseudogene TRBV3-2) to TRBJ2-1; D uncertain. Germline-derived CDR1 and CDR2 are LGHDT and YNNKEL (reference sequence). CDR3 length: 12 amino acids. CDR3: CASSQVGSERFF. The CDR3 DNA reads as TGTGCCAGCAGCCAAGTCGGGTCGGAGCGGTTCTTC.

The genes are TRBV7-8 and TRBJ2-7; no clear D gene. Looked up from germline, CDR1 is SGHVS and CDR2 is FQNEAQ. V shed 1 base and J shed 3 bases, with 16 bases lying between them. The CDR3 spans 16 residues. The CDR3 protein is CASSLGYLGGVYEQYF. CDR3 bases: TGTGCCAGCAGCTTAGGGTACCTAGGCGGAGTCTACGAGCAGTACTTC.

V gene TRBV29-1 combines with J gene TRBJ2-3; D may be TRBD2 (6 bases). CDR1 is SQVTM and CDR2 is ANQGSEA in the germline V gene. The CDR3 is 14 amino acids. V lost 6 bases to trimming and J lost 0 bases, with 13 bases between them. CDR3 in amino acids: CSVRDEGSTDTQYF. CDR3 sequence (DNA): TGCAGCGTGCGGGACGAGGGGAGCACAGATACGCAGTATTTT.

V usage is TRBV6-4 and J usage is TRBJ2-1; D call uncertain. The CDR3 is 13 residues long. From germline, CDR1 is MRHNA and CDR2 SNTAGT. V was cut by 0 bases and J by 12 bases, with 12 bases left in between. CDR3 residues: CASSDSNRGGQFF. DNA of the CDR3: TGTGCCAGCAGTGACTCGAACCGCGGCGGGCAGTTCTTC.

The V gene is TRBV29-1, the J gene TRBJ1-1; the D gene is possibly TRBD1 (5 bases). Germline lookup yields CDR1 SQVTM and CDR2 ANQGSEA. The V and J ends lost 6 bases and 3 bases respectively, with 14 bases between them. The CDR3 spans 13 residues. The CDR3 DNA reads TGCAGCGTGGTTCAGGGCGCGGACACTGAAGCTTTCTTT. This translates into CSVVQGADTEAFF.

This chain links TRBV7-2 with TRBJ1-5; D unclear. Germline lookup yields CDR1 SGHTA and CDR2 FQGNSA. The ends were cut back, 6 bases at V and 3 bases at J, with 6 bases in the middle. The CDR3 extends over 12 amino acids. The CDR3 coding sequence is TGTGCCAGCAGGCAGGTCAATCAGCCCCAGCATTTT. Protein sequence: CASRQVNQPQHF.

As DNA, the CDR3 is TGTGCCAGCAGCTTGGTCATCGGGACAGGGGTTGATGGGGCCAACGTCCTGACTTTC. As protein: CASSLVIGTGVDGANVLTF. The chain has TRBV7-8 and TRBJ2-6; TRBD1 agrees at 10 bases. The CDR3 is 19 amino acids. Germline CDR1 is SGHVS and CDR2 is FQNEAQ. J was trimmed by 3 bases and V by 3 bases; bases with no gene match: 11. The whole variable domain, filled in from reference TRBV7-8 and TRBJ2-6, reads GAGVSQSPRYKVAKRGQDVALRCDPISGHVSLFWYQQALGQGPEFLTYFQNEAQLDKSGLPSDRFFAERPEGSVSTLKIQRTQQEDSAVYLCASSLVIGTGVDGANVLTFGAGSRLTVL.

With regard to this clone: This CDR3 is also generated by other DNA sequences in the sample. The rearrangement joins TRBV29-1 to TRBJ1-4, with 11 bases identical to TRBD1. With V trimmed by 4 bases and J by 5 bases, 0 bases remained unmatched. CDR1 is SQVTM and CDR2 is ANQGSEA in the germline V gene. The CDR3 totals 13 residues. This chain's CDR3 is CSVGDRGNEKLFF. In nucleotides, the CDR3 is TGCAGCGTTGGGGACAGGGGGAATGAAAAACTGTTTTTT.

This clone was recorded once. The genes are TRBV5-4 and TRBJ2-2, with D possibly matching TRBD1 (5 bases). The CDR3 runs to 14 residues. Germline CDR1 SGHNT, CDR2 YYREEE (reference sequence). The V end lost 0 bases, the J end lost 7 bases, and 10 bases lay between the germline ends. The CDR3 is CASSLGQSGGELFF. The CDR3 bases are TGTGCCAGCAGCTTGGGACAGTCGGGCGGGGAGCTGTTTTTT. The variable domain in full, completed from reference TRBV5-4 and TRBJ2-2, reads ETGVTQSPTHLIKTRGQQVTLRCSSQSGHNTVSWYQQALGQGPQFIFQYYREEENGRGNFPPRFSGLQFPNYSSELNVNALELDDSALYLCASSLGQSGGELFFGEGSRLTVL.

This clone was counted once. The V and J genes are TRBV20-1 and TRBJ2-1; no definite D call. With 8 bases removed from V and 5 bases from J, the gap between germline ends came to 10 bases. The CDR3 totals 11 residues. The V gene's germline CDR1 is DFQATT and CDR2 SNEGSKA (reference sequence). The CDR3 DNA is TGCAGTATCCGCGGAGACAATGAGCAGTTCTTC. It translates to CSIRGDNEQFF.

In DNA, the CDR3 is TGTGCCTGGCTTCCAAGGGGCACTGAAGCTTTCTTT. Amino acid sequence: CAWLPRGTEAFF. This chain connects TRBV30 to TRBJ1-1; possible D gene TRBD1, 5 bases. Looked up from germline, CDR1 is GTSNPN and CDR2 is SVGIG (reference sequence). V dropped 5 bases and J dropped 4 bases, with 11 bases sitting between them. CDR3 length: 12 amino acids. The whole variable domain, filled in from reference TRBV30 and TRBJ1-1, reads SQTIHQWPATLVQPVGSPLSLECTVEGTSNPNLYWYRQAAGRGLQLLFYSVGIGQISSEVPQNLSASRPQDRQFILSSKKLLLSDSGFYLCAWLPRGTEAFFGQGTRLTVV.

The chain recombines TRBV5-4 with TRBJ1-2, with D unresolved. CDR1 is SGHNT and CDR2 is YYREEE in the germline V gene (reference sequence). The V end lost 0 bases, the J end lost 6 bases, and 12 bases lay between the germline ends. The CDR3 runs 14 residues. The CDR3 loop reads CASSLAGPPHGYTF. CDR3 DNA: TGTGCCAGCAGCTTGGCTGGCCCTCCCCATGGCTACACCTTC.

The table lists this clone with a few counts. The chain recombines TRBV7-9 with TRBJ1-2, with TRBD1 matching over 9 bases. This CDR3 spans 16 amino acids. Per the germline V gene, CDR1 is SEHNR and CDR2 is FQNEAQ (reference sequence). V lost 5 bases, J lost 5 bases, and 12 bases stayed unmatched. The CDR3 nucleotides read TGTGCCAGCAGCGGGGGCCCCCGGACAGGGGTTTATGGCTACACCTTC. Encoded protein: CASSGGPRTGVYGYTF.

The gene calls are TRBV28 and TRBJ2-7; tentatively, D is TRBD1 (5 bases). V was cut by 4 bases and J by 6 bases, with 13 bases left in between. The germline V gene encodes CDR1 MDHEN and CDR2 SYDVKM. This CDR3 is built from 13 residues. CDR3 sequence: CASSYVRETEQYF. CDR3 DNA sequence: TGTGCCAGCAGTTATGTCAGGGAAACCGAGCAGTACTTC.

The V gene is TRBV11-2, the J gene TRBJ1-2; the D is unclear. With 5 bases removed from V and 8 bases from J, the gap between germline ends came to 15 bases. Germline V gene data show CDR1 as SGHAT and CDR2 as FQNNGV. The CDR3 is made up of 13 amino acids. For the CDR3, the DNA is TGTGCCAGCAGCCATCGGTCCGCGAGGGGCTACACCTTC. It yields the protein CASSHRSARGYTF.

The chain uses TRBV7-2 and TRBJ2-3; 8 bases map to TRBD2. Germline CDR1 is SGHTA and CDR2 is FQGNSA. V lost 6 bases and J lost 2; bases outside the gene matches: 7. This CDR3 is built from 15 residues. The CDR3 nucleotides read TGTGCCAGCAGGTTTAGCGGGACCCCCACAGATACGCAGTATTTT. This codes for CASRFSGTPTDTQYF.

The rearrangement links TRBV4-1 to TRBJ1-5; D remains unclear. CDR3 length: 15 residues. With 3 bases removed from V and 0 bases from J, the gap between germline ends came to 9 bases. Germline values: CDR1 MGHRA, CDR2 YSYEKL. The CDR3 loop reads CASSHARNSNQPQHF. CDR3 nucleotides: TGCGCCAGCAGCCACGCCAGGAATAGCAATCAGCCCCAGCATTTT.

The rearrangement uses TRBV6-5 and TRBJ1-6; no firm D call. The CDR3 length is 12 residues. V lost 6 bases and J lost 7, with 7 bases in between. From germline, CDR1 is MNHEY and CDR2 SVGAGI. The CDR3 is CASRTGNSPLHF. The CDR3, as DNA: TGTGCCAGCAGGACGGGAAATTCACCCCTCCACTTT.

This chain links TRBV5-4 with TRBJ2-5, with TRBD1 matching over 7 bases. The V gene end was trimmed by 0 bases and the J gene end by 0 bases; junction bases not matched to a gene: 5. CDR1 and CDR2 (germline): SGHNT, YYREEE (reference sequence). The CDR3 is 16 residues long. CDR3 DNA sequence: TGTGCCAGCAGCTTGGGGGGACAGTTATACCAAGAGACCCAGTACTTC. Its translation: CASSLGGQLYQETQYF.

The CDR3 coding sequence is TGTGCCAGCAGTCCGACTAGCGCCTACACAGATACGCAGTATTTT. This gives the protein CASSPTSAYTDTQYF. The chain combines TRBV27 with TRBJ2-3, with 8 bases matching TRBD2. In germline, CDR1 is MNHEY, CDR2 SMNVEV (reference sequence). V was clipped by 5 bases and J by 2 bases; unmatched bases: 6. The CDR3 extends over 15 amino acids.